The next 24 T cell receptor beta chains were all read from a single sample in a study of T cells in Graves' hyperthyroidism and ophthalmopathy. Amplified regions were TCR beta CDR3 sequences from RNA transcripts. First-round RT-PCR with HTBI primers amplified the TCR CDR3 region. TCRdb called the multiplex PCR reads again in MiXCR, with one record for every CDR3 protein. The data show hundreds of thousands of distinct CDR3 sequences, roughly 16% seen once. The source material was blood. These receptor sequences come from a woman aged 30 to 39 with Graves' hyperthyroidism.

This clonotype was seen ten or more times. This rearrangement joins TRBV5-1 to TRBJ1-1; D not resolved. V gave up 2 bases and J gave up 1 base, with 6 bases separating them. Germline assignment: CDR1 SGHRS and CDR2 YFSETQ. CDR3 size: 13 residues. CDR3 DNA sequence: TGCGCCAGCAGCTTCGAAGGGAACACTGAAGCTTTCTTT. Its protein product is CASSFEGNTEAFF. Full variable domain (missing parts from reference TRBV5-1 and TRBJ1-1): KAGVTQTPRYLIKTRGQQVTLSCSPISGHRSVSWYQQTPGQGLQFLFEYFSETQRNKGNFPGRFSGRQFSNSRSEMNVSTLELGDSALYLCASSFEGNTEAFFGQGTRLTVV.

In its sample, this clonotype was seen a few times. The V and J genes are TRBV5-5 and TRBJ2-2, with TRBD1 as a possible D gene (6 bases). Trimming took 0 bases from V and 3 from J, leaving 12 bases between them. CDR3 length: 16 residues. The germline V gene has CDR1 SGHKS and CDR2 YYEKEE (reference sequence). Here the CDR3 DNA reads TGTGCCAGCAGCTTGGAAGGGGGAACGTACACCGGGGAGCTGTTTTTT. Its translation: CASSLEGGTYTGELFF.

This clonotype was recorded many times. This sequence joins TRBV28 and TRBJ1-1, with D maybe TRBD1 (5 bases). Between the trimmed V and J ends, which lost 3 bases and 1 base, there was a span of 9 bases. Germline V gives CDR1 MDHEN, CDR2 SYDVKM. The CDR3 extends over 14 amino acids. The CDR3 sequence: CASSLVRANTEAFF. The DNA of the CDR3 is TGTGCCAGCAGTTTGGTCAGGGCGAACACTGAAGCTTTCTTT.

This clonotype was seen at least ten times. The V and J genes are TRBV7-9 and TRBJ2-2, with D maybe TRBD1 (5 bases). V shed 4 bases and J shed 1 base, with 16 bases lying between them. Germline loops: CDR1 SEHNR, CDR2 FQNEAQ (reference sequence). This CDR3 spans 17 amino acids. In DNA, the CDR3 is TGTGCCAGCAGCTCCGATGACAGTTTTTGGAACACCGGGGAGCTGTTTTTT. Amino acid sequence: CASSSDDSFWNTGELFF.

This clonotype came up a few times. The V gene is TRBV25-1, the J gene TRBJ1-2, with a tentative D call TRBD1 (6 bases). This CDR3 spans 14 amino acids. Trimming took 4 bases from V and 4 from J, leaving 13 bases between them. The germline CDR1 and CDR2 sequences are MGHDK and SYGVNS. The CDR3 is CASSVTGSAYGYTF. The CDR3 DNA follows: TGTGCCAGCAGTGTTACAGGGAGCGCCTATGGCTACACCTTC.

In this sample, this clonotype turned up many times. The V and J genes are TRBV6-1 and TRBJ2-7; 10 bases match TRBD2. V trimming: 6 bases; J trimming: 7 bases; junction bases outside the gene matches: 9. There are 14 residues in the CDR3. Germline loops: CDR1 MNHNS, CDR2 SASEGT. The CDR3 region is CASSSQGLAFEQYF. The CDR3 bases are TGTGCCAGCAGCTCGCAGGGACTAGCGTTTGAGCAGTACTTC.

This clonotype was observed many times. The chain recombines TRBV7-2 with TRBJ2-7; 9 bases are shared with TRBD1. Germline-derived CDR1 and CDR2 are SGHTA and FQGNSA. This CDR3 is 14 amino acids long. With 3 bases clipped from V and 5 bases from J, the junction kept 5 bases outside the gene matches. DNA for the CDR3: TGTGCCAGCAGCTTTACAGGGGGCATCAACGAGCAGTACTTC. It is translated as CASSFTGGINEQYF. Complete variable domain (other parts from reference TRBV7-2 and TRBJ2-7): GAGVSQSPSNKVTEKGKDVELRCDPISGHTALYWYRQSLGQGLEFLIYFQGNSAPDKSGLPSDRFSAERTGGSVSTLTIQRTQQEDSAVYLCASSFTGGINEQYFGPGTRLTVT.

The chain is built from TRBV6-2 or TRBV6-3 and TRBJ2-5, with a possible D match to TRBD2 (7 bases). Germline loops: CDR1 MNHEY, CDR2 SVGEGT. The CDR3 is 15 residues long. V was cut by 5 bases and J by 5 bases, with 18 bases left in between. In DNA form, the CDR3 reads TGTGCCAGCAGTGTTGGGGGGGCGGGTGATGAGACCCAGTACTTC. Translation gives CASSVGGAGDETQYF.

This clonotype was recorded at least ten times. The chain combines TRBV27 with TRBJ2-1, with a weak D call TRBD2 (5 bases). Trimming pared 8 bases from V and 5 bases from J, leaving 13 bases between. Germline assignment: CDR1 MNHEY and CDR2 SMNVEV (reference sequence). There are 13 residues in the CDR3. In DNA form, the CDR3 reads TGTGCCAGCCGAAGTGGACTGCACAATGAGCAGTTCTTC. It yields the protein CASRSGLHNEQFF.

The chain recombines TRBV5-4 with TRBJ1-2; 7 bases are a match to TRBD1. The V gene end was trimmed by 4 bases and the J gene end by 1 base; junction bases not matched to a gene: 4. The V gene's germline CDR1 is SGHNT and CDR2 YYREEE (reference sequence). This CDR3 is built from 14 residues. CDR3 sequence: CASSPNRGNYGYTF. Written as DNA, the CDR3 is TGTGCCAGCAGCCCGAACAGGGGTAACTATGGCTACACCTTC.

This clonotype came up a few times. J is TRBJ2-2 and V is TRBV7-2; maybe TRBD1 (6 bases). Germline assignment: CDR1 SGHTA and CDR2 FQGNSA. This CDR3 has 14 amino acids. Deletions cut 5 bases from V and 7 bases from J, with 14 bases between. As DNA, the CDR3 is TGTGCCAGCAGCCTAAACAGGGTTTTCGGGGAGCTGTTTTTT. Encoded protein: CASSLNRVFGELFF. Complete variable domain (other parts from reference TRBV7-2 and TRBJ2-2): GAGVSQSPSNKVTEKGKDVELRCDPISGHTALYWYRQSLGQGLEFLIYFQGNSAPDKSGLPSDRFSAERTGGSVSTLTIQRTQQEDSAVYLCASSLNRVFGELFFGEGSRLTVL.

The chain combines TRBV24-1 with TRBJ2-3; either TRBD1 or TRBD2 may supply D (5 bases each). Trimming removed 2 bases at V and 6 bases at J, with 8 bases between. This CDR3 has 13 residues. Germline V gives CDR1 KGHDR, CDR2 SFDVKD. The CDR3 DNA is TGTGCCACCAGTGATTCCAGGGACGATACGCAGTATTTT. Protein: CATSDSRDDTQYF.

V is TRBV19 and J is TRBJ2-1; weak D call: TRBD2 (6 bases). The CDR3 covers 15 residues. Per the germline V gene, CDR1 is LNHDA and CDR2 is SQIVND (reference sequence). The V end lost 8 bases, the J end lost 10 bases, and 24 bases lay between the germline ends. The CDR3 DNA reads TGTGCCAGTGCCCTGGGGCTAGCGACCCGGGAGGAGCAGTTCTTC. Its protein is CASALGLATREEQFF. The variable domain in full, with the rest retrieved from reference TRBV19 and TRBJ2-1, is DGGITQSPKYLFRKEGQNVTLSCEQNLNHDAMYWYRQDPGQGLRLIYYSQIVNDFQKGDIAEGYSVSREKKESFPLTVTSAQKNPTAFYLCASALGLATREEQFFGPGTRLTVL.

This clonotype was seen a few times. This chain links TRBV5-1 with TRBJ1-3; D uncertain. V was trimmed by 2 bases and J by 0 bases, leaving 6 bases between them. The germline gives CDR1 SGHRS, CDR2 YFSETQ. CDR3 length equals 14 residues. As DNA, the CDR3 is TGCGCCAGCAGCTTCGATTTCTCTGGAAACACCATATATTTT. As protein: CASSFDFSGNTIYF.

The CDR3 sequence is CASSFVPGQPWDEQYF. For the CDR3, the DNA is TGTGCCAGCAGTTTTGTTCCGGGACAGCCTTGGGACGAGCAGTACTTC. This chain links TRBV28 with TRBJ2-7; TRBD1 aligns across 7 bases. V was pared by 3 bases and J by 5 bases, with 13 bases of the junction left unmatched. Per germline, CDR1 MDHEN and CDR2 SYDVKM. The CDR3 loop spans 16 amino acids. Full variable domain (remainder filled in from reference TRBV28 and TRBJ2-7): DVKVTQSSRYLVKRTGEKVFLECVQDMDHENMFWYRQDPGLGLRLIYFSYDVKMKEKGDIPEGYSVSREKKERFSLILESASTNQTSMYLCASSFVPGQPWDEQYFGPGTRLTVT.

This chain connects TRBV19 to TRBJ1-1; 8 bases are a match to TRBD1. Trimming cost V 8 bases and J 5 bases; bases outside gene matches: 10. Germline V gene sequence: CDR1 LNHDA, CDR2 SQIVND (reference sequence). The CDR3 length is 14 residues. DNA for the CDR3: TGTGCCAGTGGCCCAGGACAGGGAGGGACTGAAGCTTTCTTT. The encoded protein is CASGPGQGGTEAFF.

The table lists this clonotype with many counts. The rearrangement links TRBV27 to TRBJ2-7, with TRBD1 matching over 7 bases. CDR1 and CDR2 from the germline V gene are MNHEY and SMNVEV (reference sequence). The CDR3 runs to 13 residues. V trimming: 5 bases; J trimming: 7 bases; junction bases outside the gene matches: 8. CDR3 in DNA: TGTGCCAGCAGTGCGACAGGGTTTCGGGAGCAGTACTTC. Its protein product is CASSATGFREQYF.

This clonotype was counted between two and nine times. The V gene is TRBV27, the J gene TRBJ1-5, with D possibly TRBD1 on 5 matching bases. The V gene lost 7 bases and the J gene lost 3 bases, with 10 bases spanning the gap. The CDR3 consists of 13 residues. Germline CDR1 and CDR2: MNHEY and SMNVEV (reference sequence). DNA for the CDR3: TGTGCCAGCAAAAGGGACGCCAATCAGCCCCAGCATTTT. Its protein is CASKRDANQPQHF.

This clonotype was detected a few times. This chain uses TRBV5-1 with TRBJ1-4; perhaps TRBD1 as D (5 bases). The CDR3 totals 14 residues. The V end was cut by 3 bases, the J end by 8 bases, with 14 bases between. Germline CDR1 is SGHRS and CDR2 is YFSETQ. This chain's CDR3 is CASSWTIGGEKLFF. The CDR3 bases are TGCGCCAGCAGCTGGACAATCGGTGGGGAAAAACTGTTTTTT. Filled out from reference TRBV5-1 and TRBJ1-4, the complete variable domain reads KAGVTQTPRYLIKTRGQQVTLSCSPISGHRSVSWYQQTPGQGLQFLFEYFSETQRNKGNFPGRFSGRQFSNSRSEMNVSTLELGDSALYLCASSWTIGGEKLFFGSGTQLSVL.

This chain connects TRBV19 to TRBJ1-2; D is ambiguous. CDR1 LNHDA and CDR2 SQIVND come from the germline V gene (reference sequence). Trimming shortened V by 5 bases and J by 5 bases, and 12 bases separated the two germline ends. CDR3 size: 13 residues. The CDR3 spells CASSQFGRYGYTF. CDR3 nucleotide sequence: TGTGCCAGTAGTCAATTTGGGAGGTATGGCTACACCTTC.

In its sample, this clonotype was seen many times. The V and J genes are TRBV28 and TRBJ2-2; possibly TRBD2 for D (5 bases). CDR3 length: 13 amino acids. Between the trimmed V and J ends, which lost 7 bases and 4 bases, there was a span of 10 bases. CDR1 MDHEN and CDR2 SYDVKM come from the germline V gene. The CDR3 sequence is CASIRSVTGELFF. DNA of the CDR3: TGTGCCAGCATTCGTAGCGTCACCGGGGAGCTGTTTTTT.

This clonotype has ten or more counts. This rearrangement joins TRBV27 to TRBJ1-2, with a weak D call TRBD1 (5 bases). Germline V gives CDR1 MNHEY, CDR2 SMNVEV (reference sequence). CDR3 length equals 14 residues. The V and J ends lost 5 bases and 8 bases respectively, with 18 bases between them. CDR3 in amino acids: CASSRDGYPRGYTF. The DNA for the CDR3 is TGTGCCAGCAGTCGGGACGGATACCCGCGGGGCTACACCTTC.

This clonotype showed up many times. The chain combines TRBV6-1 with TRBJ2-2, with a tentative D call TRBD2 (6 bases). Germline V gene lookup returns CDR1 MNHNS and CDR2 SASEGT. The CDR3 loop spans 14 amino acids. Trimming stripped 6 bases from V and 4 bases from J, with 12 bases between. CDR3 nucleotide sequence: TGTGCCAGCAGGGGGTCGGGGGTCACCGGGGAGCTGTTTTTT. Translated: CASRGSGVTGELFF.

This clonotype was observed many times. The genes are TRBV11-2 and TRBJ2-3; D possibly corresponds to TRBD2 (6 bases). This CDR3 spans 16 amino acids. Trimming pared 4 bases from V and 2 bases from J, leaving 16 bases between. Germline V lookup: CDR1 SGHAT, CDR2 FQNNGV. The CDR3: CASSSIKGRNTDTQYF. CDR3 bases: TGTGCCAGCAGCTCAATTAAGGGGAGGAACACAGATACGCAGTATTTT.